This passage covers 29 T cell receptor beta chains from one sample sequenced in a study of blood T cell repertoires in COVID-19. Sequencing used immunoSEQ multiplex PCR; TCRdb keeps in-frame clones, though not all of them. Of about 88,000 clones detected, around 90% appear once; the ten largest clones hold 6.5% to 8.5%. Sample: peripheral blood. Receptors originate from a man between 18 and 35 years old with COVID-19, enrolled during active disease.

This rearrangement joins TRBV4-3 to TRBJ2-2; the match to TRBD2 covers 12 bases. CDR3 size: 16 residues. The V and J ends lost 6 bases and 8 bases, in that order; junction bases with no gene match: 10. The germline V gene has CDR1 LGHNA and CDR2 YSLEER. CDR3 protein: CASSRLAGATRGELFF. The CDR3 DNA reads TGCGCCAGCAGTAGACTAGCGGGAGCCACCAGGGGGGAGCTGTTTTTT.

The gene calls are TRBV19 and TRBJ2-5; 14 positions match TRBD2. The CDR3 is 16 residues long. J was trimmed by 4 bases and V by 4 bases; bases with no gene match: 5. The germline gives CDR1 LNHDA, CDR2 SQIVND (reference sequence). The DNA of the CDR3 is TGTGCCAGTAGTACGGGACTAGCGGGAGTTGGAGAGACCCAGTACTTC. Translated: CASSTGLAGVGETQYF. The full variable domain, rest sourced from reference TRBV19 and TRBJ2-5, is DGGITQSPKYLFRKEGQNVTLSCEQNLNHDAMYWYRQDPGQGLRLIYYSQIVNDFQKGDIAEGYSVSREKKESFPLTVTSAQKNPTAFYLCASSTGLAGVGETQYFGPGTRLLVL.

V usage is TRBV29-1 and J usage is TRBJ2-2, with TRBD1 identical over 7 bases. From germline, CDR1 is SQVTM and CDR2 ANQGSEA. V shed 4 bases and J 1 base; nucleotides not matched to a gene: 3. The CDR3 contains 14 residues. CDR3 protein: CSVGRDRNTGELFF. Here the CDR3 DNA reads TGCAGCGTTGGTCGGGACAGGAACACCGGGGAGCTGTTTTTT.

CDR3 nucleotides: TGTGCCAGCAGCACACAGGGGGCGAACACTGAAGCTTTCTTT. Its protein product is CASSTQGANTEAFF. V is TRBV7-2 and J is TRBJ1-1; 9 nucleotides line up with TRBD1. Trimming took 5 bases from V and 1 from J; bases not matched to a gene: 2. Germline V gene lookup returns CDR1 SGHTA and CDR2 FQGNSA. CDR3 length: 14 amino acids.

V is TRBV18 and J is TRBJ1-5; 7 nucleotides agree with TRBD1. This CDR3 comprises 13 residues. Germline CDR1 is KGHSH and CDR2 is LQKENI. The V gene end was trimmed by 9 bases and the J gene end by 6 bases; junction bases not matched to a gene: 8. The CDR3 DNA sequence: TGTGCCAGTAGACAGGGCCAGGGTCAGCCCCAGCATTTT. This codes for CASRQGQGQPQHF.

The chain joins TRBV7-6 to TRBJ2-7; D might be TRBD1 (5 bases). The CDR3 consists of 15 residues. The ends were cut back, 8 bases at V and 5 bases at J, with 22 bases in the middle. Germline CDR1 and CDR2: SGHVS and FNYEAQ. The CDR3 nucleotides are TGTGCCAGCTCACAGGCCGGACGAGAAATAGACGAGCAGTACTTC. Its translation: CASSQAGREIDEQYF.

The chain is built from TRBV30 and TRBJ1-2, with D tentatively TRBD1 (5 bases). The CDR3 totals 14 residues. Germline V gives CDR1 GTSNPN, CDR2 SVGIG (reference sequence). The ends were cut back, 0 bases at V and 8 bases at J, with 16 bases in the middle. The chain's CDR3 is CAWSVRREGNGYTF. The CDR3 DNA is TGTGCCTGGAGTGTACGCAGGGAAGGAAACGGCTACACCTTC.

This clone was observed a handful of times. The chain links TRBV28 to TRBJ1-5; D gene ambiguous. The CDR3 has 13 amino acids. The ends were cut back, 6 bases at V and 7 bases at J, with 13 bases in the middle. Germline V lookup: CDR1 MDHEN, CDR2 SYDVKM. The CDR3 sequence is CASRNNWSQPQHF. DNA for the CDR3: TGTGCCAGCAGGAATAACTGGAGCCAGCCCCAGCATTTT.

This clone was detected only once. This chain links TRBV6-1 with TRBJ2-7; 11 bases are a match to TRBD2. This CDR3 region has 19 residues. The junction had 14 bases not matched to a gene; V was cut back by 4 bases and J by 0 bases. Per the germline V gene, CDR1 is MNHNS and CDR2 is SASEGT. CDR3 in amino acids: CASSGGGLGTSGYSYEQYF. The CDR3 DNA reads as TGTGCCAGCAGTGGGGGGGGCCTCGGGACTAGCGGATACTCCTACGAGCAGTACTTC.

The chain carries TRBV28 and TRBJ1-1; 7 bases are a match to TRBD1. Germline V CDR1 and CDR2: MDHEN, SYDVKM. The trim removed 8 bases at V and 3 bases at J, leaving 9 bases unmatched. The CDR3 extends over 14 amino acids. The CDR3 is CASDQQGSYTEAFF. CDR3 in DNA: TGTGCCAGCGACCAACAGGGGTCATACACTGAAGCTTTCTTT.

The chain links TRBV7-9 to TRBJ2-3; D gene unclear. The germline V and J ends were trimmed by 7 bases and 1 base, with 12 bases remaining between them. The CDR3 loop spans 14 amino acids. Per the germline V gene, CDR1 is SEHNR and CDR2 is FQNEAQ (reference sequence). CDR3 bases: TGTGCCAGCACCATCCCCGAGGGCACAGATACGCAGTATTTT. Translating gives CASTIPEGTDTQYF.

The J gene is TRBJ2-5, the V gene TRBV11-2; D is unclear. The CDR3 has 13 amino acids. Germline V gene data show CDR1 as SGHAT and CDR2 as FQNNGV. Trimming took 0 bases from V and 3 from J, leaving 5 bases between them. The DNA for the CDR3 is TGTGCCAGCAGCTTAGATGTAGAAGAGACCCAGTACTTC. It translates to CASSLDVEETQYF.

J is TRBJ2-1 and V is TRBV14, with D perhaps TRBD2 (5 bases). The V gene's germline CDR1 is SGHDN and CDR2 FVKESK. The CDR3 has 12 residues. Trimming pared 8 bases from V and 6 bases from J, leaving 11 bases between. This CDR3 reads CASWSGSNEQFF. The CDR3 DNA sequence: TGTGCCAGCTGGTCGGGGAGCAATGAGCAGTTCTTC.

This chain links TRBV29-1 with TRBJ2-7; 10 bases map to TRBD1. V lost 8 bases and J lost 3; bases outside the gene matches: 7. Germline V CDR1 and CDR2: SQVTM, ANQGSEA. CDR3 length equals 13 residues. The CDR3 is CSTRDRGIYEQYF. CDR3 bases: TGCAGCACCAGGGACAGGGGCATCTACGAGCAGTACTTC.

The chain carries TRBV9 and TRBJ2-2; D may be TRBD2 (5 bases). Germline CDR1 reads SGDLS; CDR2 reads YYNGEE. The CDR3 length is 14 residues. Trimming stripped 0 bases from V and 5 bases from J, with 8 bases between. The CDR3 protein is CASSVDPGTGELFF. Written as DNA, the CDR3 is TGTGCCAGCAGCGTAGACCCGGGGACCGGGGAGCTGTTTTTT.

The chain has TRBV24-1 and TRBJ2-3; a weak D match, TRBD2 (5 bases). The length of the CDR3 is 15 residues. Germline CDR1 and CDR2: KGHDR and SFDVKD. Trimming pared 3 bases from V and 0 bases from J, leaving 9 bases between. CDR3 amino acids: CATSDVRTSTDTQYF. The CDR3 DNA is TGTGCCACCAGTGATGTCAGGACTAGCACAGATACGCAGTATTTT.

Here the CDR3 reads CATSDFHRGQETQYF. In nucleotides, the CDR3 is TGTGCCACCAGTGATTTTCACAGGGGGCAAGAGACCCAGTACTTC. The gene calls are TRBV24-1 and TRBJ2-5; 8 nucleotides align to TRBD1. The CDR3 loop spans 15 amino acids. Unmatched junction bases numbered 2, after V lost 1 base and J lost 2 bases. Germline assignment: CDR1 KGHDR and CDR2 SFDVKD.

A single count supports this clone. The chain joins TRBV2 to TRBJ2-7; 7 nucleotides match TRBD1. The CDR3 is made up of 13 amino acids. Germline V gives CDR1 SNHLY, CDR2 FYNNEI. Germline trimming cut 5 bases from V and 1 base from J; bases unmatched to any gene: 2. CDR3 sequence: CASSWTGSYEQYF. DNA for the CDR3: TGTGCCAGCAGTTGGACAGGTTCCTACGAGCAGTACTTC.

V usage is TRBV5-6 and J usage is TRBJ2-7; tentatively, D is TRBD2 (6 bases). Germline V gene data show CDR1 as SGHDT and CDR2 as YYEEEE. V lost 4 bases to trimming and J lost 3 bases, with 11 bases between them. CDR3 length: 13 residues. CDR3 sequence: CASSPNGGYEQYF. For the CDR3, the DNA is TGTGCCAGCAGCCCAAACGGGGGCTACGAGCAGTACTTC.

V usage is TRBV30 and J usage is TRBJ2-7, with D perhaps TRBD2 (5 bases). V shed 5 bases and J shed 0 bases, with 5 bases lying between them. The germline V gene encodes CDR1 GTSNPN and CDR2 SVGIG (reference sequence). The CDR3 is 11 residues long. The CDR3 reads CAWGSSYEQYF. CDR3 nucleotide sequence: TGTGCCTGGGGGAGCTCCTACGAGCAGTACTTC.

The chain couples TRBV10-3 to TRBJ2-5; D perhaps matches TRBD2 (5 bases). V was pared by 3 bases and J by 2 bases, with 10 bases between. Per the germline V gene, CDR1 is ENHRY and CDR2 is SYGVKD. CDR3 length: 14 amino acids. As DNA, the CDR3 is TGTGCCATCAGTGACGCGGGTATTCAAGAGACCCAGTACTTC. This encodes CAISDAGIQETQYF.

The chain has TRBV7-6 and TRBJ2-1; 7 nucleotides line up with TRBD2. V shed 2 bases, J shed 3 bases, and the junction held 7 bases outside the gene matches. Germline V gives CDR1 SGHVS, CDR2 FNYEAQ. The CDR3 loop spans 16 amino acids. CDR3 in DNA: TGTGCCAGCAGCTTAAGGGCGGGAGCGCTCTACAATGAGCAGTTCTTC. Amino acid sequence: CASSLRAGALYNEQFF.

The sample holds one count of this clone. The chain uses TRBV7-9 and TRBJ1-5; weak D call: TRBD1 (6 bases). Per germline, CDR1 SEHNR and CDR2 FQNEAQ (reference sequence). V was pared by 4 bases and J by 7 bases, with 11 bases between. The CDR3 runs to 13 residues. The CDR3 nucleotides read TGTGCCAGCAGCTCCAGGACAGAGCAGCCCCAGCATTTT. This codes for CASSSRTEQPQHF.

This rearrangement joins TRBV7-9 to TRBJ1-4; D remains ambiguous. The CDR3 has 16 residues. Germline-derived CDR1 and CDR2 are SEHNR and FQNEAQ (reference sequence). Trimming stripped 1 base from V and 0 bases from J, with 9 bases between. CDR3 sequence: CASSLVVAATNEKLFF. The CDR3 bases are TGTGCCAGCAGCTTAGTCGTAGCGGCAACTAATGAAAAACTGTTTTTT. Using reference TRBV7-9 and TRBJ1-4 for the parts outside the CDR3, the full variable domain is DTGVSQNPRHKITKRGQNVTFRCDPISEHNRLYWYRQTLGQGPEFLTYFQNEAQLEKSRLLSDRFSAERPKGSFSTLEIQRTEQGDSAMYLCASSLVVAATNEKLFFGSGTQLSVL.

The gene calls are TRBV11-3 and TRBJ2-1; tentatively, D is TRBD2 (5 bases). Germline lookup yields CDR1 SGHNT and CDR2 YENEEA. With 2 bases removed from V and 0 bases from J, the gap between germline ends came to 8 bases. The CDR3 totals 15 residues. The CDR3 sequence: CASSLRSGSYNEQFF. CDR3 in DNA: TGTGCCAGCAGCTTACGCAGCGGCTCCTACAATGAGCAGTTCTTC. The variable domain in full, completed from reference TRBV11-3 and TRBJ2-1, reads EAGVVQSPRYKIIEKKQPVAFWCNPISGHNTLYWYLQNLGQGPELLIRYENEEAVDDSQLPKDRFSAERLKGVDSTLKIQPAELGDSAVYLCASSLRSGSYNEQFFGPGTRLTVL.

The sample holds a few counts of this clone. V usage is TRBV7-2 and J usage is TRBJ2-3; 11 bases fit TRBD2. The germline gives CDR1 SGHTA, CDR2 FQGNSA. This CDR3 spans 15 amino acids. With 4 bases clipped from V and 9 bases from J, the junction kept 9 bases outside the gene matches. The CDR3: CASSSILAGGGTQYF. In nucleotides, the CDR3 is TGTGCCAGCAGCTCGATATTAGCGGGAGGGGGCACGCAGTATTTT.

V usage is TRBV19 and J usage is TRBJ2-1; TRBD2 aligns across 12 bases. The CDR3 runs 18 residues. Trimming cost V 6 bases and J 0 bases; bases outside gene matches: 9. The germline gives CDR1 LNHDA, CDR2 SQIVND (reference sequence). The CDR3 protein is CASSPPSGRGSSYNEQFF. CDR3 in DNA: TGTGCCAGTAGCCCCCCTAGCGGGAGGGGGAGCTCCTACAATGAGCAGTTCTTC.

The chain is built from TRBV4-1 and TRBJ1-2; perhaps TRBD1 as D (5 bases). This CDR3 comprises 14 residues. V lost 3 bases, J lost 6 bases, and 14 bases lay in between. Germline V CDR1 and CDR2: MGHRA, YSYEKL. The CDR3 sequence: CASSQRIGHHGYTF. The CDR3 DNA reads as TGCGCCAGCAGCCAGAGAATCGGACATCATGGCTACACCTTC.

The chain couples TRBV28 to TRBJ2-7; 14 bases are a match to TRBD2. This CDR3 region has 17 residues. With V trimmed by 3 bases and J by 2 bases, 6 bases remained unmatched. The germline V gene has CDR1 MDHEN and CDR2 SYDVKM. CDR3 amino acids: CASSFGGLAGATYEQYF. In nucleotides, the CDR3 is TGTGCCAGCAGTTTTGGGGGACTAGCGGGAGCAACCTACGAGCAGTACTTC.